This TCR beta chain comes out of a study of CD8+ T cells in alopecia areata. Study background: Treatment of the treated patients consisted of oral tofacitinib, 5 to 10 mg twice daily.

RNA was extracted and reverse transcribed into cDNA as the sequencing template. The assay was immunoSEQ multiplex PCR, and TCRdb's table has in-frame clones only and misses some. The sample lists 150,000 to 200,000 clones; approximately 59% were seen once. The investigators collected lesional scalp punch biopsies and peripheral blood from alopecia areata patients. The CDR3 runs 12 residues. The V end lost 5 bases, the J end lost 0 bases, and 6 bases lay between the germline ends. Germline values: CDR1 GTSNPN, CDR2 SVGIG (reference sequence). The study, taken as a whole, reports: For lesional scalp, especially alopecia totalis/universalis, clonality was higher than in normal scalp. Normal skin contains resident alphabeta T cells, and these are also sequenced in scalp samples.

This clone was detected once. No antigen is known for it. The material was CD4+ T cells sorted from blood, obtained at week 0. This chain uses TRBV30 with TRBJ2-3; D unresolved. This clonotype was sampled from a human donor with alopecia areata. CDR3 bases: TGTGCCTGGTCACTGAGCACAGATACGCAGTATTTT. It encodes CAWSLSTDTQYF.